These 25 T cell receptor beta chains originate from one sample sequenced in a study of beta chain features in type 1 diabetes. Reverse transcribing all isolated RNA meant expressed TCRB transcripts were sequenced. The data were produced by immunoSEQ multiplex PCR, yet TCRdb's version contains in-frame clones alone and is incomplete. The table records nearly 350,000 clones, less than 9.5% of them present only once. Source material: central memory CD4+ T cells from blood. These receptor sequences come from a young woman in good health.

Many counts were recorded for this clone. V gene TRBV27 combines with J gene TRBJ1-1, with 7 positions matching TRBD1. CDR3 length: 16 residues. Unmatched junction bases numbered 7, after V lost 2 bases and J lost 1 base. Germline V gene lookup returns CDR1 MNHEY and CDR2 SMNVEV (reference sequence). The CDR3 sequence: CASSLRATGRNTEAFF. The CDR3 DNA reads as TGTGCCAGCAGTTTAAGGGCGACAGGGCGGAACACTGAAGCTTTCTTT.

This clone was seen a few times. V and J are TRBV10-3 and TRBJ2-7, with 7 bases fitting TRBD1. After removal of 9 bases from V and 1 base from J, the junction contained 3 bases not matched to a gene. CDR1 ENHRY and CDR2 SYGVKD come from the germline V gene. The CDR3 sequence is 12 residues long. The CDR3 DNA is TGTGCCATTAAGGGACAGTCCTACGAGCAGTACTTC. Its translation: CAIKGQSYEQYF.

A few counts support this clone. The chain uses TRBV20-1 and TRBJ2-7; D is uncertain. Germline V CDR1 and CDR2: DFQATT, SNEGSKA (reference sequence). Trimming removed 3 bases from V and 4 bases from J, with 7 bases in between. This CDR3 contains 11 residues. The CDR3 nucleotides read TGCAGTGCTAGGCTGGGGTACGAGCAGTACTTC. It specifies CSARLGYEQYF.

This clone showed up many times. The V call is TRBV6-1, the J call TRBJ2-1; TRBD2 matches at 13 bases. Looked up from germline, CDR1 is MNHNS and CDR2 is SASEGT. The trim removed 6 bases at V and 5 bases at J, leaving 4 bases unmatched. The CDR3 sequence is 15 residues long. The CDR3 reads CASRTSGRGNNEQFF. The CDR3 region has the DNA TGTGCCAGCAGAACTAGCGGGAGGGGAAACAATGAGCAGTTCTTC.

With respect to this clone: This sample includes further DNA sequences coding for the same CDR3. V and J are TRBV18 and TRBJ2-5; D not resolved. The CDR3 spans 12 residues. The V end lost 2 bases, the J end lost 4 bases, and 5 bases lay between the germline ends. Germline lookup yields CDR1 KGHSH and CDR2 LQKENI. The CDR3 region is CASSPGRETQYF. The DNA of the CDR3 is TGTGCCAGCTCACCAGGTCGAGAGACCCAGTACTTC.

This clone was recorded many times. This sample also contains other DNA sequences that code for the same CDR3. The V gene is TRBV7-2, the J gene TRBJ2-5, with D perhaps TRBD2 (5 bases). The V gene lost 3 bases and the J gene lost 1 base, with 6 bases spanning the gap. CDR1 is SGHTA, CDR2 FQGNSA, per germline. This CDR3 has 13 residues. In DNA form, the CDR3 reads TGTGCCAGCAGCTTTCGGGGCCAAGAGACCCAGTACTTC. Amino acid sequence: CASSFRGQETQYF.

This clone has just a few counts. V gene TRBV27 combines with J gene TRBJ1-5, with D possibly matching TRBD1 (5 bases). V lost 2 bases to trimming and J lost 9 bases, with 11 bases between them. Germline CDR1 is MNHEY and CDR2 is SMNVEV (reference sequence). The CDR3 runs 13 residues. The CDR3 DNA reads TGTGCCAGCAGTTTACAGGGCTTCGGGCCCCAGCATTTT. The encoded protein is CASSLQGFGPQHF.

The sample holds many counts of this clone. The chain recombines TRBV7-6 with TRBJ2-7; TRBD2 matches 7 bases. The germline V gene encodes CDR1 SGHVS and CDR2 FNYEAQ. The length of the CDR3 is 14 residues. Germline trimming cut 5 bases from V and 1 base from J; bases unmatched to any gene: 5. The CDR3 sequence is CASSPGTTSYEQYF. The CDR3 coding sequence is TGTGCCAGCAGCCCCGGGACTACTTCCTACGAGCAGTACTTC.

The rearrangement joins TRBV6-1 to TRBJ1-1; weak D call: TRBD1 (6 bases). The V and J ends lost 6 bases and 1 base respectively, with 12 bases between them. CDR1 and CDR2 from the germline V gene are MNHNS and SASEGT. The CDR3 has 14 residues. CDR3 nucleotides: TGTGCCAGCAGGATCCAGACAGGGAACACTGAAGCTTTCTTT. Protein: CASRIQTGNTEAFF.

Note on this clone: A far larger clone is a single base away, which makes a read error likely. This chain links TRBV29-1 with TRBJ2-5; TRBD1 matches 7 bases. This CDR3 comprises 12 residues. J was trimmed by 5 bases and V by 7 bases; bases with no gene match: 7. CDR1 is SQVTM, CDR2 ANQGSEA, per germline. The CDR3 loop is CSARRGHETQYF. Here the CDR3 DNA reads TGCAGCGCCCGAAGGGGGCACGAGACCCAGTACTTC.

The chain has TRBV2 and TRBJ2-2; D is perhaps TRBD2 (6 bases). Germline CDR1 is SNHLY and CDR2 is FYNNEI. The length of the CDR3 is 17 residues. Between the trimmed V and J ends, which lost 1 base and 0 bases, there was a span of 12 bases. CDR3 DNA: TGTGCCAGCAGTGAAGGGGCTAGCGCTACGAACACCGGGGAGCTGTTTTTT. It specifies CASSEGASATNTGELFF.

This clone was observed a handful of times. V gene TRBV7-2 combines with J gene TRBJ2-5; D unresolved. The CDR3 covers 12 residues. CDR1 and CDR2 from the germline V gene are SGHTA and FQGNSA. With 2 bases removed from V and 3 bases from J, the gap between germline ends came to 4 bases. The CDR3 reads CASSLIEETQYF. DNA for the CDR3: TGTGCCAGCAGCTTAATAGAAGAGACCCAGTACTTC.

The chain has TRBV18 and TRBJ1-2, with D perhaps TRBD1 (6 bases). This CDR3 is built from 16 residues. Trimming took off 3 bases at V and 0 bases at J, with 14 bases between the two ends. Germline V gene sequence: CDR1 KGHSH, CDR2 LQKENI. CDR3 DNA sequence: TGTGCCAGCTCACCCCTGGACAGCCCTACTAACTATGGCTACACCTTC. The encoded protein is CASSPLDSPTNYGYTF.

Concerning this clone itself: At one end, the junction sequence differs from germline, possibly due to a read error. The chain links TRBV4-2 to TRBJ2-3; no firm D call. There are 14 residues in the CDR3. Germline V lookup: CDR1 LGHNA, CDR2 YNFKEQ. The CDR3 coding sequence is TGTGCCAGCAGCCAAGACGCCCCTAATACGGCCAGGCGTTTT. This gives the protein CASSQDAPNTARRF.

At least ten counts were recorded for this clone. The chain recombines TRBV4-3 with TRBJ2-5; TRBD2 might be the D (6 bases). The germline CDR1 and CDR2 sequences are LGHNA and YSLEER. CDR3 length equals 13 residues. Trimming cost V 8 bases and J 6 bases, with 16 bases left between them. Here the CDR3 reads CASAAAGGQTQYF. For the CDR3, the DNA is TGCGCCAGCGCTGCAGCGGGTGGGCAGACCCAGTACTTC.

The CDR3 reads CASTLSLASTLNTEAFF. CDR3 in DNA: TGTGCCAGCACCTTGTCGCTGGCCTCGACACTGAACACTGAAGCTTTCTTT. The genes are TRBV7-9 and TRBJ1-1; D is unclear. Germline CDR1 and CDR2: SEHNR and FQNEAQ (reference sequence). V lost 7 bases and J 0 bases, leaving 21 bases between the germline ends. The CDR3 extends over 17 amino acids.

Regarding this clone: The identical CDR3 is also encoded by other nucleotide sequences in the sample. The DNA of the CDR3 is TGTGCCAGCAGGAGACAGGGGGGATCCTACGAGCAGTACTTC. As protein: CASRRQGGSYEQYF. This chain uses TRBV6-5 with TRBJ2-7; 9 bases are shared with TRBD1. Losses at the gene ends were 6 bases for V and 1 base for J; bases not matched to a gene: 4. Germline CDR1 is MNHEY and CDR2 is SVGAGI. CDR3 length equals 14 residues.

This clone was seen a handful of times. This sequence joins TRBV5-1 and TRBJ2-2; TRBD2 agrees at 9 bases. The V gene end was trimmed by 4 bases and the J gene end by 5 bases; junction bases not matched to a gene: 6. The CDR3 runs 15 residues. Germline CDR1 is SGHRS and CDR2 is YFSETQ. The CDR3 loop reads CASSLSGSGTGELFF. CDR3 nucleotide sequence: TGCGCCAGCAGCCTTAGCGGGAGTGGAACCGGGGAGCTGTTTTTT.

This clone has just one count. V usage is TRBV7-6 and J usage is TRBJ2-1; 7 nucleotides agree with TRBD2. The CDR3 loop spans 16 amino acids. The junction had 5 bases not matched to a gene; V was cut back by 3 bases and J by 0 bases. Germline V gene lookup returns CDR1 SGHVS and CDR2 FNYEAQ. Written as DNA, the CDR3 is TGTGCCAGCAGCTTCGGAAGCGGGAACTCCTACAATGAGCAGTTCTTC. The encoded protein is CASSFGSGNSYNEQFF.

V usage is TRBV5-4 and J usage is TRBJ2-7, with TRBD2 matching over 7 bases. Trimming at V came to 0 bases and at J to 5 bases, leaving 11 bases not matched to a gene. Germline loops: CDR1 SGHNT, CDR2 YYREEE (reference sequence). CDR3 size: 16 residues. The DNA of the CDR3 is TGTGCCAGCAGCTTGGGTTTCGGCGGGAGTACCCACGAGCAGTACTTC. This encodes CASSLGFGGSTHEQYF.

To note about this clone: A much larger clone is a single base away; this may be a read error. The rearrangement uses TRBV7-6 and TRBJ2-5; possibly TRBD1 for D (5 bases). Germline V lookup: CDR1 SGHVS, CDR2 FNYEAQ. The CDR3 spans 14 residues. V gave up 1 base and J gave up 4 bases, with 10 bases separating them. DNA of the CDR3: TGTGCCAGCAGCTTAGACCAGGGAAGAGAGACCCAGTACTTC. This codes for CASSLDQGRETQYF.

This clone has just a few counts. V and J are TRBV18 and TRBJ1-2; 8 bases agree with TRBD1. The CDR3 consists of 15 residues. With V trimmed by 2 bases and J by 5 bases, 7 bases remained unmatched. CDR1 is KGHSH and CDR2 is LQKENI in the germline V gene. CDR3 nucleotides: TGTGCCAGCTCACCAGCCCCGGGACAGGATTATGGCTACACCTTC. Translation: CASSPAPGQDYGYTF.

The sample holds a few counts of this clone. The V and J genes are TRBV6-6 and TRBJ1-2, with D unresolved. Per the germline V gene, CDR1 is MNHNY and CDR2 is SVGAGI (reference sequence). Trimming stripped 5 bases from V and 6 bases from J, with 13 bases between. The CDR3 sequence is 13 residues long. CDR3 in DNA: TGTGCCAGCAGTCGGACGGACGTCGATGGCTACACCTTC. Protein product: CASSRTDVDGYTF.

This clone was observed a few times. CDR3 sequence: CASSLVPHNGETQYF. CDR3 sequence (DNA): TGTGCCAGCAGCTTAGTCCCTCACAACGGGGAGACCCAGTACTTC. J is TRBJ2-5 and V is TRBV7-3, with D uncertain. Germline V gene lookup returns CDR1 SGHTA and CDR2 FQGTGA. The germline V and J ends were trimmed by 2 bases and 5 bases, with 15 bases remaining between them. This CDR3 is built from 15 residues.

CDR3: CASSLSNRQIQFF. Here the CDR3 DNA reads TGTGCCAGCAGTCTCTCCAATAGACAAATTCAGTTCTTC. The gene calls are TRBV27 and TRBJ2-1; no definite D call. The germline CDR1 and CDR2 sequences are MNHEY and SMNVEV (reference sequence). V was trimmed by 5 bases and J by 13 bases, leaving 18 bases between them. This CDR3 is 13 amino acids long.